This T cell receptor (beta chain) appears in the sequencing data of a study of long-term antiretroviral therapy in people with HIV. With survey level as its setting, the immunoSEQ assay was v3.0. TCRdb's table, derived via immunoSEQ multiplex PCR, lists solely in-frame clones and lacks some. The repertoire has 25,000 to 35,000 clones, approximately 94% of them found once; the top ten carry less than 3%. The CDR3 length is 13 residues. In germline, CDR1 is SGHTA, CDR2 FQGTGA. V lost 5 bases to trimming and J lost 2 bases, with 9 bases between them. The sequence was collected from a man between 45 and 60 years old with HIV. Sequenced material: unsorted PBMCs, taken more than 7.1 years after starting antiretroviral therapy. The chain employs TRBV7-3 and TRBJ2-5, with a weak D call TRBD1 (5 bases). The CDR3 reads CASSPQGQETQYF. CDR3 sequence (DNA): TGTGCCAGCAGCCCCCAGGGTCAAGAGACCCAGTACTTC.